This entry concerns a single TCR beta chain. This receptor's antigen is unknown. No base quality values were provided; no much bigger clone lies one nucleotide off. The data stem from a study of a mutant IDH1 vaccine in newly diagnosed glioma (dated by TCRdb to the early 2020s). For context, the study as a whole: Of the roughly 30 treated patients, around 62% were male and approximately 38% were female, and a mean age of 40.4 years was recorded. Before enrollment, patients had received standard therapy of radiotherapy alone, temozolomide alone, or radiochemotherapy with temozolomide; most received the combination. Peripheral blood samples were drawn at six visits, namely V03 (baseline), V05, V07, V10, V12 and V13. Longitudinal TCRB deep sequencing was performed for about two dozen treated patients wherever samples were available for exploratory analyses.

Reading the label with the study, this specimen's time point is: baseline, week 1 (first vaccination visit). The treatment or condition tag for this specimen amounts to: pre-vaccination baseline after standard-of-care therapy. The donors had newly diagnosed IDH1-mutant astrocytomas of WHO grade 3 or 4 that showed loss of nuclear ATRX. The samples were drawn from NOA16, a multicentre, single-arm, open-label phase I trial in Germany that tested a mutant IDH1 peptide vaccine in humans for the first time. Blood drawn at visit V03 was used as the baseline sample for immunogenicity testing. Genomic DNA for TCRB sequencing was extracted from EDTA blood using the DNeasy Blood and Tissue Kit. Libraries were prepared through the immunoSEQ multiplex PCR assay. The hsTCRB Kit was used according to the manufacturer's protocol to amplify rearranged TCR beta chain sequences. TCRB libraries were sequenced on an Illumina MiSeq. The authors processed their data as follows. Demultiplexing, trimming and gene mapping were performed with the kit vendor's proprietary platform. TCRdb limited this immuneACCESS table to in-frame rearrangements with V and J called. A share of clones is missing; checked studies link under half to unresolved V genes, and the rest is unexplained. V, J and clone size are taken as reported in that table, and D and trimming were inferred from the DNA itself. Present in this sample are about 92,000 clones, around four fifths of which were seen just once. The top ten clonotypes cover roughly 6.8% of the sample.

Reading from cysteine to phenylalanine, the CDR3 counts 14 amino acids. Kept here is only the CDR3 DNA, which spans 42 bases and is read in frame from base 1. Per the germline V gene (reference sequence), GTSNPN is the CDR1 and SVGIG is the CDR2. Germline trimming amounts to 7 bases on V and 6 bases on J, with 11 as the count of junction bases outside the gene matches. Paper-wide results and their limitations: Pseudoprogression appeared unrelated to alterations in the top peripheral T cell clonotypes detected by TCRB sequencing. Immune responses induced by the vaccine were seen in roughly 95% of patients across multiple MHC alleles. The authors noted that analyses of patient blood samples could not be reproduced because of sample limitations. PBMC samples for TCRB deep sequencing were selected based on availability.

The rearranged chain carries TRBV30 and TRBJ2-2; 7 central bases correspond to TRBD2. The specimen comprised PBMCs, sampled from a glioma patient treated with radiotherapy, temozolomide or both. This sequence was found in a woman between 45 and 65 years old with glioma. The CDR3 corresponds to CAFSTSPAPGELFF. The DNA sequence is given as TGTGCCTTTTCGACTAGCCCGGCCCCCGGGGAGCTGTTTTTT.